What follows are 5 T cell receptor beta chains derived from one specimen sequenced in a study of OX40 agonist ivuxolimab in advanced cancers. Using immunoSEQ multiplex PCR, the repertoire was profiled, and TCRdb retains in-frame clones only, with some absent. This table has tens of thousands of clones, 84% appearing once. This material consisted of CD4+ or CD8+ T cells sorted from blood, taken in a trial of the OX40 agonist ivuxolimab. The receptors originated from an adult with an advanced solid tumor such as melanoma, head and neck, liver or kidney cancer.

The chain is built from TRBV7-2 and TRBJ1-1; TRBD1 agrees at 7 bases. V gave up 4 bases and J gave up 6 bases; unmatched junction bases: 5. Per germline, CDR1 SGHTA and CDR2 FQGNSA. The CDR3 has 13 residues. This CDR3 is CASSSTGLPEAFF. In DNA form, the CDR3 reads TGTGCCAGCAGCTCGACAGGGTTGCCTGAAGCTTTCTTT.

This clone has just one count. This chain joins TRBV6-4 and TRBJ1-6, with a possible D match to TRBD1 (5 bases). CDR3 size: 13 residues. Trimming left V 5 bases short and J 12 bases short, with 14 bases between. Germline CDR1 MRHNA, CDR2 SNTAGT. As DNA, the CDR3 is TGTGCCAGCAGTCCCCGGGACGGTTTACCCCTCCACTTT. Its protein product is CASSPRDGLPLHF.

This CDR3 reads CASSLAVSGQATETQYF. In nucleotides, the CDR3 is TGCGCCAGCAGCTTGGCCGTATCGGGCCAAGCTACGGAGACCCAGTACTTC. The gene calls are TRBV5-1 and TRBJ2-5; D ambiguous. This CDR3 comprises 17 residues. Per the germline V gene, CDR1 is SGHRS and CDR2 is YFSETQ. The ends were cut back, 0 bases at V and 5 bases at J, with 20 bases in the middle.

The rearrangement joins TRBV4-3 to TRBJ1-1, with TRBD1 as a possible D gene (6 bases). In germline, CDR1 is LGHNA, CDR2 YSLEER. With 3 bases removed from V and 0 bases from J, the gap between germline ends came to 11 bases. CDR3 length: 15 residues. CDR3 sequence: CASSQDGQLNTEAFF. The CDR3 DNA is TGCGCCAGCAGCCAGGACGGACAGCTGAACACTGAAGCTTTCTTT.

The J gene is TRBJ1-2, the V gene TRBV7-2, with D maybe TRBD1 (6 bases). Germline V gene lookup returns CDR1 SGHTA and CDR2 FQGNSA. This CDR3 region has 17 residues. Trimming stripped 1 base from V and 4 bases from J, with 19 bases between. The CDR3 reads CASSLEGGARGGYGYTF. For the CDR3, the DNA is TGTGCCAGCAGCTTAGAAGGGGGGGCGCGCGGTGGCTATGGCTACACCTTC.